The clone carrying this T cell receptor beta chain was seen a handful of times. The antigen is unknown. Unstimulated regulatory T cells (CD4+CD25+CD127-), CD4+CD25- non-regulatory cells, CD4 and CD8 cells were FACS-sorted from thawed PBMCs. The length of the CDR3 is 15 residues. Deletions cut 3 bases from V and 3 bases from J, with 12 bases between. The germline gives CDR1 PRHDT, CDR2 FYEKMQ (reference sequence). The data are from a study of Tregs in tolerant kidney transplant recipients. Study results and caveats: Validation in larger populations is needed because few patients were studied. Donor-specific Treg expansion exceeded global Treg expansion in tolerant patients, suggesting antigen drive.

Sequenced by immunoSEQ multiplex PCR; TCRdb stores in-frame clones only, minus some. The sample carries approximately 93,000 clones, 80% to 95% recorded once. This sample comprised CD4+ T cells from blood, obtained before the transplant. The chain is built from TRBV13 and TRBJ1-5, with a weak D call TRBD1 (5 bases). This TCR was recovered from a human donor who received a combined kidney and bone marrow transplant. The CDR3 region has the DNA TGTGCCAGCAGCTTCGCAGGGCAGGTCAATCAGCCCCAGCATTTT. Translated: CASSFAGQVNQPQHF.